Described below is a single T cell receptor (beta chain) sequence and its context. Its antigen remains undetermined. Per-base qualities were not stored, and no clone one base away is much larger. The data were taken from a study of cytomegalovirus exposure and HLA in healthy donors (dated by TCRdb to 2015 to 2018). Study-level background: In an earlier analysis of some 550 of the donors, 276 Gb of sequence data and roughly 100 million unique TCR beta sequences from about 179 million T cells were reported. Rather than using new phenotypic data, the later analysis identified candidate immune exposures from TCR beta sequences and from how often those sequences occurred across donors. In addition to the first cohort of 650 to 800 subjects, a separate validation cohort of 120 different subjects was used. Roughly 300 gigabases of sequencing data and around 90 million unique TCR sequences made up an early release that covered over 550 HLA-typed donors. Among some 400 genotyped donors of the cohort, an average of approximately 220,000 unique TCR beta nucleotide sequences was sequenced per donor, of which about 20% were non-productive. In an earlier analysis of roughly 580 of the donors, high-throughput TCR beta sequencing was used to judge whether each TCR beta V gene segment behaved as functional or pseudogenic. HLA typing covered class I and class II loci at four-digit resolution. The study was designed to test whether signatures of past pathogen exposure could be identified by cataloging public T cell receptors. Donor age, sex, ethnicity and CMV serostatus were compiled together with the repertoire data. The study used immunosequencing to profile the T cell repertoires of hundreds of subjects and linked those repertoires to cytomegalovirus serostatus. Genome-wide SNP genotypes for about 60% of the roughly 670 donors were used in a later genetic analysis, which treated that subset as a discovery cohort. High-throughput TCR immunosequencing, statistical association of individual TCRs with disease status, and machine learning were combined to predict cytomegalovirus infection status. Every discovery cohort repertoire had been produced on one sequencing platform. A later analysis re-analyzed previously published TCR beta repertoires from approximately 700 donors and added high-resolution HLA genotyping to study TCR occurrence patterns. About five DR-DQ haplotypes were treated as single units for association and clustering because of strong linkage in the cohort. Of the 398 genotyped donors, approximately 81% were placed in the genetic ancestry cluster associated with self-reported Caucasian donors. The number of typed donors differed by locus: 629-630 for A, B, C, DRB1 and DQB1; 522 for DQA1; approximately 600 for DPA1; and some 430 for DPB1. Study-wide conclusions, independent of this receptor: Because the 87-base-pair reads could not distinguish some IMGT-functional V segments, including TRBV6-2 and TRBV6-3, those segments were excluded. In a later analysis, HLA-associated TCR beta chains were found to be more clonally expanded and to have lower generation probabilities than equally common non-associated chains. Correlated functional status among segregating V segments might be attributable to linkage disequilibrium, but an unknown experimental factor could not be ruled out. A cluster of highly shared sequence variants was judged likely to represent a technical artifact of the sequencing pipeline. According to a later analysis, most CMV-associated TCR beta chains appeared to be HLA-restricted, and the HLA associations seemed to be driven largely by CMV exposure. A later analysis found that TCR association rates varied across HLA loci, with DRB1 alleles showing the most associated TCRs and HLA-C alleles the fewest. Compared with the roughly 710-donor mean, donors in an Asian-associated ancestry cluster had fewer N-insertions in productive TCRs, according to a later genetic analysis. In a later analysis, around 17,000 TCR beta sequences were associated with specific HLA alleles at a false discovery rate of 0.05. In an earlier analysis of approximately 600 of the donors, most TCR beta V segments were observed in productive rearrangements about 87% or about 30% of the time, broadly matching IMGT annotations. A further reported finding was that TCR beta sequences accurately predicted the HLA-A and HLA-B alleles for most subjects in the first cohort. This cohort had only TCR beta chains sequenced, and the lack of alpha or paired-chain data limited which features could be detected. The presence/absence analyses assumed that sequencing depth was roughly uniform across donors, and that assumption may not be true. An association between a missense DCLRE1C variant and V-gene and J-gene trimming of TCR beta chains was found in a later genetic analysis and replicated in an independent cohort. Because some donors lacked HLA typing at each locus, the association tests relied only on the typed subset. In vitro tests confirmed that a few of the cytomegalovirus-associated TCR beta chains recognize cytomegalovirus antigens. Immune exposure information for the cohort was limited to CMV serostatus. According to the authors, the approach could potentially be generalized to other disease states and immunological phenotypes. The classifier was reported to diagnose cytomegalovirus status with high specificity and sensitivity in both the original and validation cohorts. Several of the top co-occurrence clusters appeared to be linked to parvovirus B19, influenza, CMV and Epstein-Barr virus, according to a later analysis. Because counts were too low, about 18 rarely observed V segments, including chromosome 9 orphons, were excluded from the earlier analysis of several hundred of the donors. A total of around 150 TCR beta chains were listed by the study as associated with cytomegalovirus. Most TCR sequences were observed very rarely across donors, whereas some public TCRs were present in many individuals. Assigning TCR associations to individual alleles was difficult when HLA alleles, especially DR and DQ, strongly co-occurred.

The library was prepared using the immunoSEQ multiplex PCR assay. A mixture of 60 forward primers for TCR Vbeta segments and 13 reverse primers for TCR Jbeta segments was used in the multiplex PCR. A multiplex PCR assay on genomic DNA amplified the CDR3 region of rearranged TCR beta genes. On the Illumina HiSeq System, the amplified TCR beta libraries were sequenced as 87-base-pair reads. In the original analysis: A later analysis counted 65 million to 90 million unique TCR beta chains across the roughly 700 repertoires, and some 12 million of these chains were shared by at least two donors. Raw reads were error-corrected and collapsed into unique sequences with a nearest-neighbor algorithm that merged closely related sequences to remove PCR and sequencing errors. CDR3 sequences were aligned to IMGT reference sequences to assign V, D and J gene segments. For a sequence to be retained, a match of at least six nucleotides was required to both a V gene segment and a J gene segment. Rearrangements were called productive when the CDR3 lacked stop codons and stayed in frame with V and J; all others were non-productive. CDR3 was defined according to IMGT convention as the region running from the second conserved V-encoded cysteine to the conserved J-encoded phenylalanine. In an earlier analysis of approximately 590 of the donors, sequences lacking an unambiguous match to a single V gene segment were excluded. An earlier analysis of approximately 590 of the donors called V segments functional above 56.7% productive rearrangements and segregating when the between-donor standard deviation exceeded 5%. A statistical classification framework was developed to diagnose cytomegalovirus status using the catalog of TCR beta chain sequences. V and J gene assignment, in a later analysis, came from comparing TCR nucleotide sequences with IMGT/GENE-DB human TR gene sequences. A later analysis assigned CDR3 sequences and most-parsimonious VDJ recombination scenarios with the TCRdist pipeline. In a later analysis, each TCR beta chain was defined by its CDR3 amino acid sequence together with its V-gene family, and reads lacking a unique V-gene family were excluded. As a way to deal with suspected cross-contamination and a sequencing artifact, a later analysis dropped 450 to 600 nucleotide sequences that were highly shared and had low generation probability. In a later analysis, a clonal expansion index was calculated for each public chain from normalized within-repertoire ranks of inferred template counts. In a later analysis, generation probabilities were computed with a VDJ recombination model fitted to out-of-frame rearrangements, and the resulting probabilities were checked against IGoR. Hypergeometric tests were used in a later analysis to score TCR-TCR, TCR-HLA and TCR-CMV co-occurrence, with a repertoire-size bias correction applied to the TCR pairs. To estimate false discovery rates, a later analysis permuted the HLA or CMV assignments 20 times. A later analysis grouped co-occurring TCRs with DBSCAN, adding TCRdist sequence similarity when clustering within HLA-allele-positive subsets. Repertoires with fewer than 30,000 or more than 120,000 public chains, plus five repertoires with anomalous nucleotide sharing, were excluded from co-occurrence clustering. TCRdb took over this immuneACCESS table, retaining in-frame rearrangements with V and J assigned. Such tables are incomplete; in checked studies, under half of the missing clones stem from an unresolved V gene, and the remainder is unexplained. That table is the source of V, J and clone size, and D and trimming were worked out from the DNA. Across this sample there are about 150,000 clones, with roughly 84% seen only once. Approximately 1.2% of the sample is in the top ten clones.

The CDR3 goes from the cysteine to the phenylalanine over 17 residues. The read is trimmed to its CDR3 DNA, 51 bases read in frame from base 1. Trimming takes 0 bases off V and 5 bases off J; junction bases not matched to a gene: 11. The germline V gene sets CDR1 to LGHNA and CDR2 to YSLEER. The cohort consisted of some 730 healthy bone marrow donors. At the time of sampling, every cohort member was nominally healthy, though immune exposures that went unrecorded were likely present. The donor was CMV seronegative and belonged to the group of 320 or so seronegative cohort members. Every donor gave a peripheral blood sample, and the peripheral blood mononuclear cells from that sample were used for TCR beta sequencing. The Qiagen DNeasy Blood Extraction Kit was used to extract genomic DNA from the blood cell samples.

Specimen: PBMCs. The rearrangement joined TRBV4-3 to TRBJ1-2, with 8 bases matching TRBD1. This sequence originates from a boy between 2 and 10 years old in good health and CMV-seronegative. The CDR3 in this case is CASSQDYRDRPGYGYTF. Here is the DNA: TGCGCCAGCAGCCAAGATTACCGGGACAGGCCGGGGTATGGCTACACCTTC.